This T cell receptor (beta chain) is drawn from a study of Ad26.COV2.S vaccination and SARS-CoV-2 variants. This clone was counted a few times. TCRdb's copy holds only in-frame clones and misses some; the assay was immunoSEQ multiplex PCR. The data contain about 350,000 clones, approximately 85% of them singletons. Treatment meaning: roughly 19 received Ad26.COV2.S at low or high dose, single or two shots; roughly five received placebo; per-sample allocation not given. Day 63 following the first vaccine or placebo injection was when the samples were taken. A Boston adult aged 18-55 years was the donor. The TCR comes from a person between 18 and 65 years old who received the Ad26.COV2.S COVID-19 vaccine or a placebo. The sample in question was peripheral blood, obtained in a trial of Ad26.COV2.S vaccine versus placebo.

The CDR3, as DNA: TGTGCCAGCAGCTTTAGGACTAGCGGGAGAGGGAGCACAGATACGCAGTATTTT. Its translation is CASSFRTSGRGSTDTQYF. This chain joins TRBV5-4 and TRBJ2-3; 13 nucleotides agree with TRBD2. CDR1 SGHNT and CDR2 YYREEE come from the germline V gene (reference sequence). The CDR3 totals 18 residues. V was pared by 2 bases and J by 0 bases, with 6 bases of the junction left unmatched. Drawing the rest from reference TRBV5-4 and TRBJ2-3, the complete variable domain is ETGVTQSPTHLIKTRGQQVTLRCSSQSGHNTVSWYQQALGQGPQFIFQYYREEENGRGNFPPRFSGLQFPNYSSELNVNALELDDSALYLCASSFRTSGRGSTDTQYFGPGTRLTVL.